A selection of T cell receptor beta chains follows, all from one sample in a study of graft-versus-host responses after intestinal transplantation. Repertoires were generated with immunoSEQ multiplex PCR, while TCRdb's copy carries only in-frame clones and drops some. The table lists tens of thousands of clones, about 90% of them singletons. Source: PBMCs, taken 98 days after intestinal transplantation. The receptor set was obtained from a human patient who received an intestinal transplant, so some T cells may come from the graft donor. CDR3s include the opening cysteine and the closing phenylalanine or tryptophan. D genes are given only for firm matches. The size entry is marked missing in some rows and otherwise reads once, few, many or a size class.

v_gene,d_gene,abundance,j_gene,CDR3nt,CDR3aa
TRBV7-2,NA,NA,TRBJ2-4,TGTGCCAGCAGCTTACAGGGGTCCACATCGCTGTACTTC,CASSLQGSTSLYF
TRBV9,TRBD1,NA,TRBJ2-7,TGTGCCAGCAGCACTGGACAGGATGGCCCAGGCAAGTACTTC,CASSTGQDGPGKYF
TRBV11-2,NA,NA,TRBJ2-7,TGTGCCAGCAGCTTTGGGTCCGGGGGGACAGGTCGTCGTCCCTACGAGCAGTACTTC,CASSFGSGGTGRRPYEQYF
TRBV9,NA,NA,TRBJ2-1,TGTGCCAGCAGCGTGACCGGGTCCTACAATGAGCAGTTCTTC,CASSVTGSYNEQFF
TRBV4-1,TRBD1,NA,TRBJ2-2,TGCGCCAGCAGCCAGGCCGGACAGGGCACCGGGGAGCTGTTTTTT,CASSQAGQGTGELFF
TRBV28,NA,once,TRBJ2-5,TGTGCCAGCAGTTTAAATTGGGGAGAGACCCAGTACTTC,CASSLNWGETQYF
TRBV27,NA,NA,TRBJ1-1,TGTGCCAGCAGTTTAAGCCTCTATGGTCCAACTGAAGCTTTCTTT,CASSLSLYGPTEAFF
TRBV6-5,NA,NA,TRBJ1-5,TGTGCCAGCAGTTACAGCAGGGGACAGCCCCAGCATTTT,CASSYSRGQPQHF
TRBV5-4,NA,NA,TRBJ2-3,TGTGCCAGCAGCTTAAGCCTGGGACTGGGGGTGAGCACAGATACGCAGTATTTT,CASSLSLGLGVSTDTQYF
TRBV6-1,NA,NA,TRBJ2-7,TGTGCCAGCAGTGAAGAGTGGGGGTGGCTTAACTACGAGCAGTACTTC,CASSEEWGWLNYEQYF
TRBV21-1,NA,few,TRBJ2-7,TGTGCCAGCAGCAAAGAGCTAGGCAGGAGCTCCTACGAGCAGTACTTC,CASSKELGRSSYEQYF
TRBV29-1,TRBD1,NA,TRBJ2-2,TGCAGCGTGGCACTACAGGGGGGTTACGGGGAGCTGTTTTTT,CSVALQGGYGELFF
TRBV6-6,NA,NA,TRBJ1-6,TGTGCCAGCAGTTACTCGAATTCACCCCTCCACTTT,CASSYSNSPLHF
TRBV10-3,NA,NA,TRBJ2-1,TGTGCCGTCCAGAGCCAGGGCTTGGGCAATGAGCAGTTCTTC,CAVQSQGLGNEQFF
TRBV29-1,NA,NA,TRBJ1-1,TGCAGCGTTACCCACAGCAACGGCCGGGGAGGGAACACTGAAGCTTTCTTT,CSVTHSNGRGGNTEAFF
TRBV5-4,TRBD2,NA,TRBJ2-3,TGTGCCAGCAGCTCCCCGACTAGCGGGCATACAGATACGCAGTATTTT,CASSSPTSGHTDTQYF
TRBV27,NA,NA,TRBJ2-2,TGTGCCAGCAGAATCAGGACTATGACCGGGGAGCTGTTTTTT,CASRIRTMTGELFF
TRBV11-2,NA,once,TRBJ1-2,TGTGCCAGCAGTCCAAAGGGCTTTAACTATGGCTACACCTTC,CASSPKGFNYGYTF
TRBV20-1,NA,NA,TRBJ2-5,TGCAGTGCTAGTCAAGAGACCCAGTACTTC,CSASQETQYF
TRBV11-3,NA,NA,TRBJ1-2,TGTGCCAGCAGCCGGCTAGGAAGAGGCTACACCTTC,CASSRLGRGYTF
TRBV28,TRBD1,few,TRBJ1-3,TGTGCCAGCAGCAAACAGGGGGCGGGAAACACCATATATTTT,CASSKQGAGNTIYF
TRBV7-9,NA,NA,TRBJ2-3,TGTGCCAGCAGCTTCACAGATACGCAGTATTTT,CASSFTDTQYF
TRBV28,NA,NA,TRBJ1-2,TGTGCCAGCAGTTTACCAGGAAACAACTATGGCTACACCTTC,CASSLPGNNYGYTF
TRBV5-1,TRBD1,NA,TRBJ1-2,TGCGCCAGCAGCTCTGACAGGGGATATGGCTACACCTTC,CASSSDRGYGYTF